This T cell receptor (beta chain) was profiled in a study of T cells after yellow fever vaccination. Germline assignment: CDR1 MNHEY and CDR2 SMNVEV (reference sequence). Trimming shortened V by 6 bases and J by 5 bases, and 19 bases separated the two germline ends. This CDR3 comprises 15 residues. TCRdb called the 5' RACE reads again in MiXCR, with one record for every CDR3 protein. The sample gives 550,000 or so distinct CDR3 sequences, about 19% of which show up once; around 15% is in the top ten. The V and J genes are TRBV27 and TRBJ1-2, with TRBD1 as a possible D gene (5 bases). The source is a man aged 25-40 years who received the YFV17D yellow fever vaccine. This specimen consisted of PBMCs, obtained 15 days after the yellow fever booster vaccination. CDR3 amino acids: CASRPSQGIRYGYTF. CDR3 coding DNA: TGTGCCAGCAGGCCAAGTCAGGGTATCAGATATGGCTACACCTTC.